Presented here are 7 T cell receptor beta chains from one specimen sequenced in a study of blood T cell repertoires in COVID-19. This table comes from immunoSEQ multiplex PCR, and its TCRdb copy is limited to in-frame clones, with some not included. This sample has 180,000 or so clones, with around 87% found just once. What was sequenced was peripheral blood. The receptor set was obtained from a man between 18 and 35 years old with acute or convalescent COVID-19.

CDR3 nucleotide sequence: TGTGCCTGGAGTGTACGGGACACCTACACTGAAGCTTTCTTT. This gives the protein CAWSVRDTYTEAFF. V usage is TRBV30 and J usage is TRBJ1-1, with D possibly TRBD1 on 6 matching bases. Trimming cost V 0 bases and J 3 bases, with 11 bases left between them. CDR1 and CDR2 from the germline V gene are GTSNPN and SVGIG (reference sequence). This CDR3 has 14 amino acids.

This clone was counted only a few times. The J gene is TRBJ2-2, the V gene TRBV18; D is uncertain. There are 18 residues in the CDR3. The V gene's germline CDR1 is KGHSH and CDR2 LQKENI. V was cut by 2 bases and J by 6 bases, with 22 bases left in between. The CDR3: CASSPSSSFRHPSGELFF. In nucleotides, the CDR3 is TGTGCCAGCTCACCAAGCTCATCGTTTAGACACCCCTCCGGGGAGCTGTTTTTT.

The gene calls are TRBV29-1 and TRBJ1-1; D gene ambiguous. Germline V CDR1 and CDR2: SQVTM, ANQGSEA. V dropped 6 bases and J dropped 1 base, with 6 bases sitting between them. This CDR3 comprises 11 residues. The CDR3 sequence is CSVARNTEAFF. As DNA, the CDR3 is TGCAGCGTGGCCCGGAACACTGAAGCTTTCTTT.

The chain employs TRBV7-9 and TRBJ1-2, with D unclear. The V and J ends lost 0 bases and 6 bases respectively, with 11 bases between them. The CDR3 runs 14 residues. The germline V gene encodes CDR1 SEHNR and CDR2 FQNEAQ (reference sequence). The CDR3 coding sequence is TGTGCCAGCAGCTTAGCGGCCAGGCCCCATGGCTACACCTTC. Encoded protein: CASSLAARPHGYTF.

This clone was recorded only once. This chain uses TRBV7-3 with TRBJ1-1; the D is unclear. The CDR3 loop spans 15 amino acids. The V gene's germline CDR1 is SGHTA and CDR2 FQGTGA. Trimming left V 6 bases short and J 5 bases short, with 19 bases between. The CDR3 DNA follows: TGTGCCAGCAGTCCTATCTTGGGCCGTCCTACTGAAGCTTTCTTT. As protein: CASSPILGRPTEAFF. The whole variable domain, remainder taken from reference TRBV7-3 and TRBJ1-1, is GAGVSQTPSNKVTEKGKYVELRCDPISGHTALYWYRQSLGQGPEFLIYFQGTGAADDSGLPNDRFFAVRPEGSVSTLKIQRTERGDSAVYLCASSPILGRPTEAFFGQGTRLTVV.

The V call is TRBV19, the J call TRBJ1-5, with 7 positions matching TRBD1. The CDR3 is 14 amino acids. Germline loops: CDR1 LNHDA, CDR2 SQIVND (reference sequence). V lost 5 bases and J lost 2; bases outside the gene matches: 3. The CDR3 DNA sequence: TGTGCCAGTAGTTCCCAGGGGGGCAATCAGCCCCAGCATTTT. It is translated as CASSSQGGNQPQHF. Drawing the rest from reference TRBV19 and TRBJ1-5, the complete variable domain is DGGITQSPKYLFRKEGQNVTLSCEQNLNHDAMYWYRQDPGQGLRLIYYSQIVNDFQKGDIAEGYSVSREKKESFPLTVTSAQKNPTAFYLCASSSQGGNQPQHFGDGTRLSIL.

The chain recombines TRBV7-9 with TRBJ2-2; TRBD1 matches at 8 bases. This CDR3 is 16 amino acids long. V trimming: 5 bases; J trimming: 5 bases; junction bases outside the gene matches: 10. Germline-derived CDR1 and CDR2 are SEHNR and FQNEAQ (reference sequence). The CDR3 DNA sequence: TGTGCCAGCAGCCTTTCGGACAGGGCGAGGACCGGGGAGCTGTTTTTT. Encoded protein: CASSLSDRARTGELFF.